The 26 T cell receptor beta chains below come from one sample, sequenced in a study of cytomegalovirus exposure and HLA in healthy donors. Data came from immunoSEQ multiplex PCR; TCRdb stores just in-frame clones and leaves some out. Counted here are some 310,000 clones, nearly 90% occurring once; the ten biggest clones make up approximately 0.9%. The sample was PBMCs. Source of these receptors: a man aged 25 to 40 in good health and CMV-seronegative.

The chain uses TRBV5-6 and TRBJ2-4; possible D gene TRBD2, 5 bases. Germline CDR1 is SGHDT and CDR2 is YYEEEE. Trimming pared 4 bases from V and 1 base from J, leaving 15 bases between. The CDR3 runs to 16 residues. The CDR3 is CASSRPRASAKNIQYF. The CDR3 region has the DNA TGTGCCAGCAGCCGCCCGAGGGCCTCCGCCAAAAACATTCAGTACTTC.

The chain's CDR3 is CAGKRTGSYNEQFF. DNA of the CDR3: TGTGCCGGAAAACGGACAGGGAGCTACAATGAGCAGTTCTTC. The rearrangement links TRBV11-2 to TRBJ2-1, with 8 nucleotides matching TRBD1. J lost 3 bases, V lost 11 bases, and 9 bases had no gene match. This CDR3 comprises 14 residues. The V gene's germline CDR1 is SGHAT and CDR2 FQNNGV.

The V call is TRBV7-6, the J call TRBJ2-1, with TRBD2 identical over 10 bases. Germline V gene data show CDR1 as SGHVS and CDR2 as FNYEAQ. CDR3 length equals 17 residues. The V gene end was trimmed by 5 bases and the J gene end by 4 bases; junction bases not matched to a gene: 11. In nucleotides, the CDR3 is TGTGCCAGCAGCCCCATGGGGGGACTAGCGAAATACAATGAGCAGTTCTTC. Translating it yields CASSPMGGLAKYNEQFF.

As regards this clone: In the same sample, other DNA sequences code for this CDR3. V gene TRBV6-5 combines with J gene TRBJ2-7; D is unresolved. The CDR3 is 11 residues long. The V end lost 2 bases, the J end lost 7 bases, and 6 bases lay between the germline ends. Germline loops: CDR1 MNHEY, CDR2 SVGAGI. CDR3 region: CASSYLREQYF. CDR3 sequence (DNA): TGTGCCAGCAGTTACCTCCGGGAGCAGTACTTC.

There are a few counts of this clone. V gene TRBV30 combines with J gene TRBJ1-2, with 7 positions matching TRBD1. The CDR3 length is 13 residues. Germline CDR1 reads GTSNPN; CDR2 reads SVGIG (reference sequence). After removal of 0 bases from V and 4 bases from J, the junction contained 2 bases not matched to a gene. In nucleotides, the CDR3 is TGTGCCTGGAGTGTACAGGGGCGCTATGGCTACACCTTC. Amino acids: CAWSVQGRYGYTF. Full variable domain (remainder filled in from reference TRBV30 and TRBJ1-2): SQTIHQWPATLVQPVGSPLSLECTVEGTSNPNLYWYRQAAGRGLQLLFYSVGIGQISSEVPQNLSASRPQDRQFILSSKKLLLSDSGFYLCAWSVQGRYGYTFGSGTRLTVV.

CDR3 DNA: TGTGCCAGCACCCCAAAGCGGGGCGGGTATGGCTACACCTTC. Encoded protein: CASTPKRGGYGYTF. The chain carries TRBV6-1 and TRBJ1-2, with a tentative D call TRBD1 (5 bases). This CDR3 has 14 residues. Germline CDR1 and CDR2: MNHNS and SASEGT. Between the trimmed V and J ends, which lost 7 bases and 5 bases, there was a span of 17 bases.

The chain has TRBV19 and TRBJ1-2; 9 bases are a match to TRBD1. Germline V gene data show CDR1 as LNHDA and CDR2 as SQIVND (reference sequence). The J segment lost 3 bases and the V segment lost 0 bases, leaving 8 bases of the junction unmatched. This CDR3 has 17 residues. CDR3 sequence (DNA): TGTGCCAGTAGTATAGACGTTGGGACAGGGACCTACTATGGCTACACCTTC. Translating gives CASSIDVGTGTYYGYTF.

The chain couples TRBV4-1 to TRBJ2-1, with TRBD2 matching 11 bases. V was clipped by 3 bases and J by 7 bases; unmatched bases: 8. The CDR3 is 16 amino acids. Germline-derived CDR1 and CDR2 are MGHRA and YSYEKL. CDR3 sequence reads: CASSHTRASGGNEQFF. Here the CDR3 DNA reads TGCGCCAGCAGCCATACACGGGCTAGCGGGGGGAATGAGCAGTTCTTC.

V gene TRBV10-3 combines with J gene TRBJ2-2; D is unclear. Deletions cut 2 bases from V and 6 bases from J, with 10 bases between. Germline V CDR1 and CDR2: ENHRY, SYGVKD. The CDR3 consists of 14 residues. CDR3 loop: CAISEDQVAGELFF. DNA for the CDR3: TGTGCCATCAGTGAGGACCAGGTCGCCGGGGAGCTGTTTTTT.

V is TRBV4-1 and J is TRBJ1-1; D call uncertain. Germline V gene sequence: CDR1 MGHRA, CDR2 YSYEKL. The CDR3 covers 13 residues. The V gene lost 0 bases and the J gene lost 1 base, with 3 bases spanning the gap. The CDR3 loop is CASSQEANTEAFF. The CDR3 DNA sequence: TGCGCCAGCAGCCAAGAGGCGAACACTGAAGCTTTCTTT.

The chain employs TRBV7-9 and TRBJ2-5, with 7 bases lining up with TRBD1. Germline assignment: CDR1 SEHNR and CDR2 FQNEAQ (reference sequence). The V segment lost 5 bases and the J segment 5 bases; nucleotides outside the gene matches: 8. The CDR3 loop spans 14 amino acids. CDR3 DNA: TGTGCCAGCAGCCTATTGACAGGGTGGGAGACCCAGTACTTC. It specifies CASSLLTGWETQYF.

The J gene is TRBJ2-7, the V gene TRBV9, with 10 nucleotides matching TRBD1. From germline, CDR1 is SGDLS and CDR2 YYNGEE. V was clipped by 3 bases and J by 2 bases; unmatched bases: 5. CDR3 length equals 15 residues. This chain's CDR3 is CASSAGTGDTYEQYF. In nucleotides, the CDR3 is TGTGCCAGCAGCGCCGGGACAGGGGATACCTACGAGCAGTACTTC.

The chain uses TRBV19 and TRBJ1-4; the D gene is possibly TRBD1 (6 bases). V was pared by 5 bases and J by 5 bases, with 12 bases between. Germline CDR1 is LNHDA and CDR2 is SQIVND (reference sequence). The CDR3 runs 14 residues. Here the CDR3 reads CASSADRWNEKLFF. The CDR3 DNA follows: TGTGCCAGTAGTGCAGACAGGTGGAATGAAAAACTGTTTTTT.

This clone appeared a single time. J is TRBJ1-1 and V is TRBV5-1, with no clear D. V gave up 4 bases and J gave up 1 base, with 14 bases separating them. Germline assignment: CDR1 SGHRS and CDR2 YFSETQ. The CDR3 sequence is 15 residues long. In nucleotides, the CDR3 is TGCGCCAGCAGCCTCGATCCGGGAAAGAACACTGAAGCTTTCTTT. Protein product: CASSLDPGKNTEAFF.

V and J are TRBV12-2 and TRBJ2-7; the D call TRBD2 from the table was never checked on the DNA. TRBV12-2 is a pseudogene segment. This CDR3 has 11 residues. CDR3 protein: CASRLTYEQYF. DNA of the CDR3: TGTGCAAGTCGCTTAACTTACGAGCAGTACTTC.

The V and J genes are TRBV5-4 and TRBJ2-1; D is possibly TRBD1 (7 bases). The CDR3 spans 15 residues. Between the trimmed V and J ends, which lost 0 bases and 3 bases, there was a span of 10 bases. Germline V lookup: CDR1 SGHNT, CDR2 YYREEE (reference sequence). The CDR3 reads CASSLGQGGYNEQFF. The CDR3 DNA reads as TGTGCCAGCAGCTTGGGACAGGGAGGCTACAATGAGCAGTTCTTC.

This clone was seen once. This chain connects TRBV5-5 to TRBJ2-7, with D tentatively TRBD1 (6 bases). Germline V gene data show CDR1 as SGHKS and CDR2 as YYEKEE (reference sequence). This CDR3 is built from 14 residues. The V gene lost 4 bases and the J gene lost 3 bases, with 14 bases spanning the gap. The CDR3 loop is CASSRGRGGYEQYF. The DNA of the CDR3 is TGTGCCAGCAGCCGTGGACGAGGGGGCTACGAGCAGTACTTC.

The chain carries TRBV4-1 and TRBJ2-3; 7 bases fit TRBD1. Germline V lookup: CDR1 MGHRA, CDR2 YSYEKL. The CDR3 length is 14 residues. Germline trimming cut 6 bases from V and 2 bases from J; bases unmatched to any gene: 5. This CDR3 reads CASRRGRNTDTQYF. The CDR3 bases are TGCGCCAGCAGAAGGGGGCGCAACACAGATACGCAGTATTTT.

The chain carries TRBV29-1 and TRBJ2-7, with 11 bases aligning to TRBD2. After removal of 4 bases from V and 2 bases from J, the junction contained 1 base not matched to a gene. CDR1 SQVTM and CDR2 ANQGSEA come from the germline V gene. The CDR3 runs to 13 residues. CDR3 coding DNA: TGCAGCGTTGGTAGCGGGGGGGCCTACGAGCAGTACTTC. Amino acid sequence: CSVGSGGAYEQYF.

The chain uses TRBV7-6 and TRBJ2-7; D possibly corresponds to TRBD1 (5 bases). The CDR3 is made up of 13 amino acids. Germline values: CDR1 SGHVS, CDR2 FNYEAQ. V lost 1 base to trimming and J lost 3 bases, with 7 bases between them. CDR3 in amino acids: CASSLGTNYEQYF. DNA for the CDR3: TGTGCCAGCAGCTTAGGGACAAACTACGAGCAGTACTTC.

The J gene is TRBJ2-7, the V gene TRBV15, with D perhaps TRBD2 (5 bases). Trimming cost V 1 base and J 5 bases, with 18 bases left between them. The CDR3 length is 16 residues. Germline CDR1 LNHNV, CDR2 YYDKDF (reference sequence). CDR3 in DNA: TGTGCCACCAGCAGAGTACGAGGGATAGGGTACAACGAGCAGTACTTC. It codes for CATSRVRGIGYNEQYF. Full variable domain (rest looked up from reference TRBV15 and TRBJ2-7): DAMVIQNPRYQVTQFGKPVTLSCSQTLNHNVMYWYQQKSSQAPKLLFHYYDKDFNNEADTPDNFQSRRPNTSFCFLDIRSPGLGDTAMYLCATSRVRGIGYNEQYFGPGTRLTVT.

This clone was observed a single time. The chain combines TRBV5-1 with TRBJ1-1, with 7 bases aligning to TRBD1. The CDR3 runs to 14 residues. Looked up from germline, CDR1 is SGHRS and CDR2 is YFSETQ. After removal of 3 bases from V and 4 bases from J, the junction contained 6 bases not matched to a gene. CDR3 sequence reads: CASSSQQGITEAFF. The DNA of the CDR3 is TGCGCCAGCAGCTCTCAACAGGGGATCACTGAAGCTTTCTTT.

CDR3: CASSFRQATNTGELFF. The CDR3 DNA sequence: TGTGCCAGCAGCTTCAGACAGGCGACGAACACCGGGGAGCTGTTTTTT. The chain combines TRBV5-6 with TRBJ2-2, with a tentative D call TRBD1 (6 bases). Trimming shortened V by 2 bases and J by 0 bases, and 11 bases separated the two germline ends. This CDR3 is 16 amino acids long. The germline gives CDR1 SGHDT, CDR2 YYEEEE.

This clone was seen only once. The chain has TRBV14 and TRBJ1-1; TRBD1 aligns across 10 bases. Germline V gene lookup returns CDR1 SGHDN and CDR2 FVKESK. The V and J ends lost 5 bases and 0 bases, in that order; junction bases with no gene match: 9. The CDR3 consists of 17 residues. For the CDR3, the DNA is TGTGCCAGCAGCATCCGGACAGGGGGTCCCATGAACACTGAAGCTTTCTTT. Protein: CASSIRTGGPMNTEAFF.

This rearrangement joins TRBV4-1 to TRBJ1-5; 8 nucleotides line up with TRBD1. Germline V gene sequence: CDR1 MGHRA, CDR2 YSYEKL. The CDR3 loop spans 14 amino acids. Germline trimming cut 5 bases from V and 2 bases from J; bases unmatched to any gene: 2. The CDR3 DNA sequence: TGCGCCAGCAGCACGGGACAGGGCAATCAGCCCCAGCATTTT. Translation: CASSTGQGNQPQHF.

The CDR3 region is CASSSGGGLRETQYF. CDR3 DNA: TGTGCCAGCAGTTCGGGAGGGGGCCTCAGGGAGACCCAGTACTTC. This chain links TRBV7-9 with TRBJ2-5; perhaps TRBD2 as D (8 bases). The CDR3 consists of 15 residues. Germline V CDR1 and CDR2: SEHNR, FQNEAQ (reference sequence). V was shortened by 6 bases and J by 5 bases, with 19 bases between the two germline ends.